One and the same sample provided the 17 T cell receptor beta chains below, sequenced in a study of vaccination effects on CD4 cells after COVID-19 (dated by TCRdb to between 2021 and 2022). For these TCRs, the target antigens are not known. After about 9 days of culture, CD4+ T cells were isolated with the EasySep CD4+ T cell isolation kit. Convalescent patients had PCR-confirmed SARS-CoV-2 infection between March and December 2020, before Alpha, Beta and Delta variants emerged in the United States. Two doses of either the BNT162b2 or the mRNA-1273 mRNA SARS-CoV-2 vaccine were administered to participants. Libraries were prepared through the immunoSEQ multiplex PCR assay. The table was pulled from immuneACCESS by TCRdb, which kept in-frame rearrangements only. Such tables lose some clones; where checked, under half of the loss comes from unresolved V genes, and the rest has no known cause. The sample table lists about 50,000 clones, about 70% of them with a count of one. 4.5% to 5.5% of the sample belongs to the ten largest clones.

The material was CD4+ T cells from PBMCs cultured without peptide, obtained after COVID-19 vaccination. The receptor set was obtained from a human donor who had a prior SARS-CoV-2 infection.

This clone has a handful of counts. CDR3 region: CASSQVWGQDLYEQYF. The CDR3 region has the DNA TGCGCCAGCAGCCAAGTTTGGGGACAGGACTTATACGAGCAGTACTTC. The chain combines TRBV4-1 with TRBJ2-7, with 8 bases lining up with TRBD1. CDR1 and CDR2 from the germline V gene are MGHRA and YSYEKL. The length of the CDR3 is 16 residues. The junction had 9 bases not matched to a gene; V was cut back by 1 base and J by 4 bases.

This chain connects TRBV5-4 to TRBJ2-3; D not certain. The CDR3 runs 16 residues. Looked up from germline, CDR1 is SGHNT and CDR2 is YYREEE (reference sequence). Trimming removed 4 bases at V and 2 bases at J, with 17 bases between. CDR3 nucleotide sequence: TGTGCCAGCAGCCGCGGAACAGACCGTAACACAGATACGCAGTATTTT. Its protein is CASSRGTDRNTDTQYF.

This clone was recorded once. This rearrangement joins TRBV3-1 (or the pseudogene TRBV3-2) to TRBJ1-2; 8 nucleotides line up with TRBD1. Germline V gene data show CDR1 as LGHDT and CDR2 as YNNKEL (reference sequence). V gave up 3 bases and J gave up 6 bases; unmatched junction bases: 3. This CDR3 comprises 13 residues. DNA for the CDR3: TGTGCCAGCAGCCATGGACAGGGTGATGGCTACACCTTC. This gives the protein CASSHGQGDGYTF.

The chain has TRBV11-3 and TRBJ2-7; D is possibly TRBD1 (6 bases). The CDR3 is 14 residues long. V gave up 2 bases and J gave up 2 bases, with 10 bases separating them. Germline lookup yields CDR1 SGHNT and CDR2 YENEEA. The CDR3 nucleotides are TGTGCCAGCAGCTTACCAGGGGCCCCCTACGAGCAGTACTTC. Translating it yields CASSLPGAPYEQYF.

The CDR3 protein is CASSVQKPRTGPNSNQPQHF. CDR3 DNA: TGTGCCAGCAGTGTTCAGAAGCCCAGGACAGGGCCGAATAGCAATCAGCCCCAGCATTTT. The chain combines TRBV2 with TRBJ1-5; the match to TRBD1 covers 8 bases. From germline, CDR1 is SNHLY and CDR2 FYNNEI. The CDR3 has 20 residues. Trimming took 4 bases from V and 0 from J; bases not matched to a gene: 17.

The V and J genes are TRBV7-8 and TRBJ1-1; D is unclear. The germline gives CDR1 SGHVS, CDR2 FQNEAQ. Trimming took off 3 bases at V and 0 bases at J, with 8 bases between the two ends. This CDR3 is built from 14 residues. Here the CDR3 reads CASSFRLLNTEAFF. CDR3 coding DNA: TGTGCCAGCAGCTTCAGACTATTGAACACTGAAGCTTTCTTT.

This chain joins TRBV19 and TRBJ1-1; D not certain. V gave up 3 bases and J gave up 5 bases, with 7 bases separating them. The CDR3 loop spans 12 amino acids. In germline, CDR1 is LNHDA, CDR2 SQIVND (reference sequence). DNA of the CDR3: TGTGCCAGTAGTATGGGCGGGACTGAAGCTTTCTTT. This gives the protein CASSMGGTEAFF.

This sequence joins TRBV6-5 and TRBJ1-2; no clear D gene. Germline V gives CDR1 MNHEY, CDR2 SVGAGI. CDR3 size: 12 residues. Trimming cost V 8 bases and J 1 base, with 8 bases left between them. The CDR3: CASAPSNYGYTF. The DNA for the CDR3 is TGTGCCAGCGCACCAAGTAACTATGGCTACACCTTC.

This rearrangement joins TRBV5-4 to TRBJ1-3, with D perhaps matching TRBD1 (5 bases). Germline-derived CDR1 and CDR2 are SGHNT and YYREEE (reference sequence). The ends were cut back, 4 bases at V and 1 base at J, with 18 bases in the middle. The CDR3 is 17 residues long. CDR3 sequence: CASSEGRAGESGNTIYF. Written as DNA, the CDR3 is TGTGCCAGCAGCGAGGGACGAGCTGGAGAGTCTGGAAACACCATATATTTT.

This sequence joins TRBV30 and TRBJ1-2; TRBD1 matches at 7 bases. The germline V gene encodes CDR1 GTSNPN and CDR2 SVGIG (reference sequence). CDR3 length equals 14 residues. With 2 bases clipped from V and 8 bases from J, the junction kept 11 bases outside the gene matches. CDR3 region: CAWSPGTAVGGYTF. The CDR3 nucleotides read TGTGCCTGGAGTCCGGGGACAGCCGTAGGAGGCTACACCTTC.

This rearrangement joins TRBV7-8 to TRBJ2-2, with no clear D. This CDR3 is built from 20 residues. V was clipped by 1 base and J by 1 base, with 22 bases between them. Per the germline V gene, CDR1 is SGHVS and CDR2 is FQNEAQ. The CDR3 loop is CASSLDPTRPGAQNTGELFF. As DNA, the CDR3 is TGTGCCAGCAGCTTAGACCCCACCCGTCCTGGCGCGCAGAACACCGGGGAGCTGTTTTTT.

The chain combines TRBV10-3 with TRBJ1-2; 7 bases line up with TRBD1. Per germline, CDR1 ENHRY and CDR2 SYGVKD. The CDR3 is 16 residues long. V lost 0 bases to trimming and J lost 7 bases; unmatched junction nucleotides: 11. The CDR3 sequence: CAISESTRGQWGGYTF. The CDR3 DNA is TGTGCCATCAGTGAGTCGACTCGGGGACAGTGGGGTGGCTACACCTTC.

This chain joins TRBV11-1 and TRBJ2-1, with TRBD2 matching over 10 bases. The CDR3 sequence is 15 residues long. The ends lost 1 base at V and 4 bases at J; junction bases unmatched: 1. The germline gives CDR1 SGHAT, CDR2 FQDESV (reference sequence). Here the CDR3 reads CASSLEAGGYNEQFF. The CDR3 DNA is TGTGCCAGCAGCTTAGAAGCGGGGGGGTACAATGAGCAGTTCTTC.

This clone appeared a single time. The chain couples TRBV11-3 to TRBJ1-5, with D maybe TRBD1 (5 bases). With 5 bases removed from V and 1 base from J, the gap between germline ends came to 15 bases. The CDR3 totals 16 residues. Per germline, CDR1 SGHNT and CDR2 YENEEA. For the CDR3, the DNA is TGTGCCAGCAGCCGCGGTGGAGGGGCCAGCAATCAGCCCCAGCATTTT. It is translated as CASSRGGGASNQPQHF.

The rearrangement joins TRBV27 to TRBJ2-3; TRBD2 aligns across 7 bases. CDR3 size: 17 residues. Germline loops: CDR1 MNHEY, CDR2 SMNVEV (reference sequence). Germline trimming cut 6 bases from V and 0 bases from J; bases unmatched to any gene: 12. The CDR3 reads CASSGSSGYTSTDTQYF. The DNA for the CDR3 is TGTGCCAGCAGCGGATCTAGCGGATATACTAGCACAGATACGCAGTATTTT.

In DNA, the CDR3 is TGTGCCAGCAGCGTAGCTGCAGGGGCTGAAAAACTGTTTTTT. Protein sequence: CASSVAAGAEKLFF. J is TRBJ1-4 and V is TRBV9, with D possibly TRBD1 on 6 matching bases. CDR1 and CDR2 from the germline V gene are SGDLS and YYNGEE. The CDR3 consists of 14 residues. With 0 bases removed from V and 7 bases from J, the gap between germline ends came to 10 bases.

This chain connects TRBV14 to TRBJ2-7; possibly TRBD1 for D (6 bases). V lost 1 base to trimming and J lost 1 base, with 14 bases between them. Germline-derived CDR1 and CDR2 are SGHDN and FVKESK. This CDR3 region has 16 residues. CDR3 coding DNA: TGTGCCAGCAGCCAAGGGTTCGGGACACGATCCTACGAGCAGTACTTC. It yields the protein CASSQGFGTRSYEQYF.